This paragraph covers one T cell receptor (beta chain) sequence. Antigen specificity is unknown. Clones were read by immunoSEQ multiplex PCR, and TCRdb kept only the in-frame ones, dropping some. The sample lists just over 25,000 clones, under 90% occurring once. Trimming took 0 bases from V and 3 from J, leaving 24 bases between them. Germline loops: CDR1 GTSNPN, CDR2 SVGIG (reference sequence). The CDR3 has 19 residues. Healthy controls were blood donor buffy coats. These data originate in a study of STAT5B mutations in CD4+ large granular lymphocyte leukemia. Study-wide background: Among healthy controls, a particular HLA allele went with more CDR3 'QG' motifs.

General observations from the study: No patients shared main leukemic clonotypes, though 20% to 25% appeared at low frequency elsewhere.

Sequenced material: CD4+ T cells from blood buffy coats. V and J are TRBV30 and TRBJ1-3; tentative D call: TRBD1 (5 bases). This TCR was sampled from a human donor in good health. Written as DNA, the CDR3 is TGTGCCTGGAGTGTAATCCGGTTCCAGGGCTCATTCGTTGGAAACACCATATATTTT. Translating it yields CAWSVIRFQGSFVGNTIYF. The whole variable domain, remainder taken from reference TRBV30 and TRBJ1-3, is SQTIHQWPATLVQPVGSPLSLECTVEGTSNPNLYWYRQAAGRGLQLLFYSVGIGQISSEVPQNLSASRPQDRQFILSSKKLLLSDSGFYLCAWSVIRFQGSFVGNTIYFGEGSWLTVV.